The 18 T cell receptor beta chains listed next were all sequenced from one sample in a study of cytomegalovirus exposure and HLA in healthy donors. With 60 Vbeta and 13 Jbeta primers, the PCR was carried out. The data were produced by immunoSEQ multiplex PCR, yet TCRdb's version contains in-frame clones alone and is incomplete. The table has 55,000 to 65,000 clones, more than 60% seen once; the top ten hold approximately 3%. Specimen: PBMCs. These receptor sequences come from a woman younger than 45 in good health and CMV-seronegative.

The chain is built from TRBV18 and TRBJ2-7, with 8 bases matching TRBD1. The CDR3 has 17 amino acids. Trimming cost V 4 bases and J 0 bases; bases outside gene matches: 11. The V gene's germline CDR1 is KGHSH and CDR2 LQKENI. The CDR3 region is CASSLTPDRATSYEQYV. CDR3 sequence (DNA): TGTGCCAGCTCACTGACTCCGGACAGGGCGACCTCCTACGAGCAGTACGTC.

This rearrangement joins TRBV27 to TRBJ1-5; maybe TRBD1 (5 bases). Trimming took 8 bases from V and 1 from J, leaving 12 bases between them. The length of the CDR3 is 14 residues. CDR1 is MNHEY, CDR2 SMNVEV, per germline (reference sequence). DNA of the CDR3: TGTGCCAGCTCCGAGCGGGGGAGCAATCAGCCCCAGCATTTT. The encoded protein is CASSERGSNQPQHF.

A word on this clone: This sample includes further DNA sequences coding for the same CDR3. The J gene is TRBJ1-1, the V gene TRBV5-1; TRBD1 matches 9 bases. The germline CDR1 and CDR2 sequences are SGHRS and YFSETQ. The CDR3 runs to 14 residues. Trimming at V came to 4 bases and at J to 1 base, leaving 2 bases not matched to a gene. The CDR3 is CASSPGQGNTEAFF. CDR3 bases: TGCGCCAGCAGCCCGGGACAGGGGAACACTGAAGCTTTCTTT. Drawing the rest from reference TRBV5-1 and TRBJ1-1, the complete variable domain is KAGVTQTPRYLIKTRGQQVTLSCSPISGHRSVSWYQQTPGQGLQFLFEYFSETQRNKGNFPGRFSGRQFSNSRSEMNVSTLELGDSALYLCASSPGQGNTEAFFGQGTRLTVV.

The chain links TRBV5-1 to TRBJ2-7, with TRBD1 matching over 11 bases. The CDR3 length is 15 residues. V lost 3 bases to trimming and J lost 2 bases; unmatched junction nucleotides: 4. Germline V gene data show CDR1 as SGHRS and CDR2 as YFSETQ. The CDR3 protein is CASSSPGQGAYEQYF. CDR3 bases: TGCGCCAGCAGCTCACCGGGACAGGGGGCCTACGAGCAGTACTTC.

CDR3 sequence: CASSVVASATQQFF. In DNA form, the CDR3 reads TGTGCCAGCAGCGTAGTAGCGAGCGCGACACAGCAGTTCTTC. This chain links TRBV9 with TRBJ2-1; possible D gene TRBD2, 5 bases. V lost 0 bases to trimming and J lost 11 bases, with 15 bases between them. The CDR3 has 14 residues. Germline CDR1 reads SGDLS; CDR2 reads YYNGEE.

The genes are TRBV5-6 and TRBJ1-5; a weak D match, TRBD1 (5 bases). CDR3 length: 15 residues. V lost 2 bases and J 0 bases, leaving 9 bases between the germline ends. Germline CDR1 and CDR2: SGHDT and YYEEEE. CDR3 bases: TGTGCCAGCAGCTTCCTCAGGGCTAGCAATCAGCCCCAGCATTTT. Encoded protein: CASSFLRASNQPQHF. Full variable domain (missing parts from reference TRBV5-6 and TRBJ1-5): DAGVTQSPTHLIKTRGQQVTLRCSPKSGHDTVSWYQQALGQGPQFIFQYYEEEERQRGNFPDRFSGHQFPNYSSELNVNALLLGDSALYLCASSFLRASNQPQHFGDGTRLSIL.

The CDR3 is CASSLAPGTYNEQFF. CDR3 DNA sequence: TGCGCCAGCAGCTTGGCCCCGGGAACCTACAATGAGCAGTTCTTC. The rearrangement uses TRBV5-1 and TRBJ2-1; TRBD2 is a possible D gene (5 bases). The CDR3 has 15 amino acids. The germline V and J ends were trimmed by 0 bases and 2 bases, with 9 bases remaining between them. Germline CDR1 is SGHRS and CDR2 is YFSETQ. The whole variable domain, filled in from reference TRBV5-1 and TRBJ2-1, reads KAGVTQTPRYLIKTRGQQVTLSCSPISGHRSVSWYQQTPGQGLQFLFEYFSETQRNKGNFPGRFSGRQFSNSRSEMNVSTLELGDSALYLCASSLAPGTYNEQFFGPGTRLTVL.

V usage is TRBV11-2 and J usage is TRBJ2-3; D not resolved. Germline CDR1 is SGHAT and CDR2 is FQNNGV. CDR3 length equals 12 residues. V shed 4 bases and J shed 6 bases, with 8 bases lying between them. In DNA form, the CDR3 reads TGTGCCAGCAGCTCGGCGGTGGATACGCAGTATTTT. This gives the protein CASSSAVDTQYF.

The chain couples TRBV30 to TRBJ2-2, with 7 bases identical to TRBD2. The V gene end was trimmed by 2 bases and the J gene end by 7 bases; junction bases not matched to a gene: 7. The CDR3 is 14 residues long. Germline V CDR1 and CDR2: GTSNPN, SVGIG (reference sequence). CDR3: CAWSLGRGDGELFF. The CDR3, as DNA: TGTGCCTGGAGTCTGGGGAGGGGTGACGGGGAGCTGTTTTTT.

The CDR3 spells CASSQVQDRNEQFF. CDR3 DNA sequence: TGCGCCAGCAGCCAAGTACAGGACCGCAATGAGCAGTTCTTC. This sequence joins TRBV4-1 and TRBJ2-1; a weak D match, TRBD1 (5 bases). Germline CDR1 MGHRA, CDR2 YSYEKL. The CDR3 is 14 residues long. V was cut by 1 base and J by 6 bases, with 10 bases left in between.

The CDR3 DNA follows: TGTGCCTATGGCAGGTACACTGAAGCTTTCTTT. This codes for CAYGRYTEAFF. This chain links TRBV30 with TRBJ1-1; D ambiguous. Trimming cost V 7 bases and J 3 bases, with 9 bases left between them. Per the germline V gene, CDR1 is GTSNPN and CDR2 is SVGIG (reference sequence). This CDR3 is built from 11 residues.

This clone has more than one count but fewer than ten. This sequence joins TRBV10-3 and TRBJ1-2; 7 bases are a match to TRBD1. V shed 6 bases and J 5 bases; nucleotides not matched to a gene: 12. The CDR3 has 15 amino acids. The V gene's germline CDR1 is ENHRY and CDR2 SYGVKD. The CDR3 here is CAIRIGTAEFYGYTF. CDR3 coding DNA: TGTGCCATCAGGATAGGGACAGCCGAATTTTATGGCTACACCTTC.

CDR3 bases: TGCGCCAGCAGCCAAGAGGCGGGAGCAGGCACAGATACGCAGTATTTT. It encodes CASSQEAGAGTDTQYF. The chain links TRBV4-1 to TRBJ2-3, with 7 bases identical to TRBD2. Germline loops: CDR1 MGHRA, CDR2 YSYEKL. With V trimmed by 0 bases and J by 1 base, 4 bases remained unmatched. The CDR3 is made up of 16 amino acids.

The chain uses TRBV9 and TRBJ2-3; 12 bases fit TRBD2. J gave up 4 bases and V 4 bases, and 7 bases lay outside the gene matches. Per the germline V gene, CDR1 is SGDLS and CDR2 is YYNGEE. This CDR3 comprises 16 residues. CDR3 sequence: CASSPRLAGVPDTQYF. CDR3 DNA: TGTGCCAGCAGCCCACGACTAGCGGGAGTCCCAGATACGCAGTATTTT.

This clone appeared a few times. The chain carries TRBV5-1 and TRBJ1-2; D not resolved. Germline V CDR1 and CDR2: SGHRS, YFSETQ. The CDR3 consists of 11 residues. The ends were cut back, 0 bases at V and 8 bases at J, with 5 bases in the middle. As DNA, the CDR3 is TGCGCCAGCAGCTTGGGGCAAGGCTACACCTTC. This sequence encodes CASSLGQGYTF. Full variable domain (missing parts from reference TRBV5-1 and TRBJ1-2): KAGVTQTPRYLIKTRGQQVTLSCSPISGHRSVSWYQQTPGQGLQFLFEYFSETQRNKGNFPGRFSGRQFSNSRSEMNVSTLELGDSALYLCASSLGQGYTFGSGTRLTVV.

This chain joins TRBV5-1 and TRBJ1-1, with D possibly matching TRBD1 (6 bases). This CDR3 is 12 amino acids long. Germline-derived CDR1 and CDR2 are SGHRS and YFSETQ. V was shortened by 4 bases and J by 8 bases, with 12 bases between the two germline ends. CDR3 DNA sequence: TGCGCCAGCAGCCCCACAGGGACCGAAGCTTTCTTT. Amino acid sequence: CASSPTGTEAFF.

Regarding this clone: Other nucleotide sequences in the sample specify the same CDR3. V gene TRBV5-1 combines with J gene TRBJ1-1; D not certain. V was shortened by 0 bases and J by 0 bases, with 12 bases between the two germline ends. Germline lookup yields CDR1 SGHRS and CDR2 YFSETQ. The CDR3 has 16 residues. The CDR3, as DNA: TGCGCCAGCAGCTTGGTTGGTTCGGGGATGAACACTGAAGCTTTCTTT. Protein product: CASSLVGSGMNTEAFF.

The rearrangement uses TRBV19 and TRBJ1-2; tentative D call: TRBD1 (6 bases). The length of the CDR3 is 15 residues. V shed 5 bases and J shed 4 bases, with 17 bases lying between them. The germline gives CDR1 LNHDA, CDR2 SQIVND (reference sequence). CDR3 region: CASSEQGTPGYGYTF. The CDR3 nucleotides are TGTGCCAGTAGTGAGCAGGGGACCCCTGGCTATGGCTACACCTTC. The full variable domain, completed using reference TRBV19 and TRBJ1-2, is DGGITQSPKYLFRKEGQNVTLSCEQNLNHDAMYWYRQDPGQGLRLIYYSQIVNDFQKGDIAEGYSVSREKKESFPLTVTSAQKNPTAFYLCASSEQGTPGYGYTFGSGTRLTVV.